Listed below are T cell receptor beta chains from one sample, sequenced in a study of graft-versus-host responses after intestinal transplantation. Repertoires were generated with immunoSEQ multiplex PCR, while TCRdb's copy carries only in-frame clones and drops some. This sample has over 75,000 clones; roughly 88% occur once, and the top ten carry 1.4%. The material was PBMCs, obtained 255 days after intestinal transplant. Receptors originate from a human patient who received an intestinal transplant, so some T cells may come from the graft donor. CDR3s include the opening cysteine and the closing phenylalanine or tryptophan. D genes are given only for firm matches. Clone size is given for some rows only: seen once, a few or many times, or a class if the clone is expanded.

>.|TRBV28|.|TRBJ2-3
TGTGCCAGCAGCCCTTCGGGGGCGGGAGAAAGGAAAACAGATACGCAGTATTTT
CASSPSGAGERKTDTQYF
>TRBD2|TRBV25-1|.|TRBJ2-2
TGTGCCAGCACCTCTTTAGCGGGACGTGTACCCGGGGAGCTGTTTTTT
CASTSLAGRVPGELFF
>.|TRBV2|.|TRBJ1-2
TGTGCCAGCAGTGAAGCTCCCTCAGCGACCAACTATGGCTACACCTTC
CASSEAPSATNYGYTF
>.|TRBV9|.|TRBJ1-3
TGTGCCAGCAGCCCCGCCGCGGGGTATGGAAACACCATATATTTT
CASSPAAGYGNTIYF
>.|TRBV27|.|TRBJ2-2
TGTGCCAGCAGTTTAGGACCCACCGGGGAGCTGTTTTTT
CASSLGPTGELFF
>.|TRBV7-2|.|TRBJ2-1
TGTGCCAGCAGCCTGACTAGGGTCAGCTACAATGAGCAGTTCTTC
CASSLTRVSYNEQFF
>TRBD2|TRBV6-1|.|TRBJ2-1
TGTGCCAGCAGTGAACAGGCTAGCGGGAGGGGTGAGCAGTTCTTC
CASSEQASGRGEQFF
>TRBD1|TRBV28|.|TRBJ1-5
TGTGCCAGCGCTTATCGGGCAGGGGGAAATCAGCCCCAGCATTTT
CASAYRAGGNQPQHF
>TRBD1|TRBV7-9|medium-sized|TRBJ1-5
TGTGCCAGCAGCTACCGGGACAGGGGTCCAAATAGCAATCAGCCCCAGCATTTT
CASSYRDRGPNSNQPQHF
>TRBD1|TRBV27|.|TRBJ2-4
TGTGCCAGCAGTTTAAATATCCTCGTTATGGGCCAGGGGGAAAACATTCAGTACTTC
CASSLNILVMGQGENIQYF
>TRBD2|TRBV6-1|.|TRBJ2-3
TGTGCCAGCAGCGGGACTAGCAGGGATACGCAGTATTTT
CASSGTSRDTQYF
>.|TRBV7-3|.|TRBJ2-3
TGTGCCAGCAGCTTATATGTTGGGGGACCAGATACGCAGTATTTT
CASSLYVGGPDTQYF
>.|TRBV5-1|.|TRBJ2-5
TGCGCCAGCAGCTTGGGGACAGAGGAAGGGACCCAGTACTTC
CASSLGTEEGTQYF
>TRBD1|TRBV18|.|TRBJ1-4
TGTGCCAGCTCACCCTTGGACAGGATGGGAAAACTGTTTTTT
CASSPLDRMGKLFF
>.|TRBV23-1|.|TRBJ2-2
TGCGCCAGCAGTCAGGTCGGTCGGGTTCCCGGGGAGCTGTTTTTT
CASSQVGRVPGELFF
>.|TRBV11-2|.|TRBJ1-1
TGTGCCAGCAGCTTAGATAGGCAGACTGAAGCTTTCTTT
CASSLDRQTEAFF
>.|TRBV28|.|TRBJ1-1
TGTGCCAGCCGCAGCAACACTGAAGCTTTCTTT
CASRSNTEAFF
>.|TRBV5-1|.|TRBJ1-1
TGCGCCAGCAGCTTGGACACCACCGACGTTTCGAACACTGAAGCTTTCTTT
CASSLDTTDVSNTEAFF
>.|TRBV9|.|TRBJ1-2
TGTGCCAGCAGCCCGGACCGACAGCCTGGCGGGTATGGCTACACCTTC
CASSPDRQPGGYGYTF
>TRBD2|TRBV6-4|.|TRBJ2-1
TGTGCCAGCAGTGACTCGGAGCGGGAGGGAAGTGAGCAGTTCTTC
CASSDSEREGSEQFF
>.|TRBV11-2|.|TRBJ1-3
TGTGCCAGCAGTGGGGTACGAGTTGGCGGAAACACCATATATTTT
CASSGVRVGGNTIYF
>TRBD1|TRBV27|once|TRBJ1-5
TGTGCCAGCAGTTTATCGGGACAGGGCTTCAATCAGCCCCAGCATTTT
CASSLSGQGFNQPQHF
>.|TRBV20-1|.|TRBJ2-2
TGCAGTGCTAGAGAATTGGGGGAGCTGTTTTTT
CSARELGELFF
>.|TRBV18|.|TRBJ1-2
TGTGCCAGCTCACCATTACCCGGGGGCGCTGACTATGGCTACACCTTC
CASSPLPGGADYGYTF
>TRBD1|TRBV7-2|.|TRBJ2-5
TGTGCCAGCAGCTTAGCGGGACAGGGGAGGCAGACCCAGTACTTC
CASSLAGQGRQTQYF
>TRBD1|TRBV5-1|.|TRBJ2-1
TGCGCCAGCAGCTTGCAACAGGGGGTGAATGAGCAGTTCTTC
CASSLQQGVNEQFF
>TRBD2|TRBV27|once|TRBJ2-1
TGTGCCAGCAGTTTATCAAGACTAGCGGGAGCGGATGAGCAGTTCTTC
CASSLSRLAGADEQFF
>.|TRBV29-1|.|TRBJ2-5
TGCAGCGTTGAAAGGTGGGGTCGGGACACCTCAACGGGTGGGGAGACCCAGTACTTC
CSVERWGRDTSTGGETQYF
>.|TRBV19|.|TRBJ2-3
TGTGCCAGTAGTGTTGGTTCGGTGACAGGGACTAGCACAGATACGCAGTATTTT
CASSVGSVTGTSTDTQYF
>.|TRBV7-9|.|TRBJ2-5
TGTGCCAGCAGCCCCTTTACGCGAGGCCCTGAGGGATTACAAGAGACCCAGTACTTC
CASSPFTRGPEGLQETQYF
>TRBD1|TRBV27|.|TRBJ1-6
TGTGCCACCTCTTCAACCGGGACAGGGAGCTCCTATAATTCACCCCTCCACTTT
CATSSTGTGSSYNSPLHF
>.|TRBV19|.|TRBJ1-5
TGTGCCAGTAGTCGTCAAGCCGAAAGCCTCAATCAGCCCCAGCATTTT
CASSRQAESLNQPQHF
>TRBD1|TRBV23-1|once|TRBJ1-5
TGCGCCAGCAGGCAAGCGACAGGGAGGAAGAGCAATCAGCCCCAGCATTTT
CASRQATGRKSNQPQHF
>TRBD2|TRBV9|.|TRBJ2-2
TGTGCCAGCAGCGTTGAGCTAGCGGGACTGAACACCGGGGAGCTGTTTTTT
CASSVELAGLNTGELFF
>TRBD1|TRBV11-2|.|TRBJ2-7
TGTGCCGGCAGCCCTCGTCCCGGGACAGGGACCTACGAGCAGTACTTC
CAGSPRPGTGTYEQYF
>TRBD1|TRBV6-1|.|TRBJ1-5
TGTGCCAGCACTTGGACAGGCGTCGATCAGCCCCAGCATTTT
CASTWTGVDQPQHF
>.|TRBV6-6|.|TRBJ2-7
TGTGCCAGTACCGCCACGGGGGAGGCCGAGCAGTACTTC
CASTATGEAEQYF
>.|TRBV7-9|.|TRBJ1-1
TGTGCCAGCAGCTTATTCGGCACTGAAGCTTTCTTT
CASSLFGTEAFF
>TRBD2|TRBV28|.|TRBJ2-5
TGTGCCAGCAGTTATAGCGGGGCGGAGGAGACCCAGTACTTC
CASSYSGAEETQYF
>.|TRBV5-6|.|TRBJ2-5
TGTGCCAGCAGCTTGGGGGACTGGGGCGTCGGGACCCAGTACTTC
CASSLGDWGVGTQYF
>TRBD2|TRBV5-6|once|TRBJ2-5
TGTGCCAGCAGCTTAGGACTAGAAGAGACCCAGTACTTC
CASSLGLEETQYF
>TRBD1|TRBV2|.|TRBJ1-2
TGTGCCAGCAGTGAAGAGGGGGCTGGCTACACCTTC
CASSEEGAGYTF
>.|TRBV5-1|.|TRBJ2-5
TGCGCCAGCAGCTTATCGGGGCTGGAGACCCAGTACTTC
CASSLSGLETQYF
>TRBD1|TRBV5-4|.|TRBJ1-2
TGTGCCAGCAGCAGCGGTCCCGGGACAGGTCCCTATGGCTACACCTTC
CASSSGPGTGPYGYTF
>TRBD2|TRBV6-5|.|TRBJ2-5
TGTGCCAGCAGTGTCCCGCGGGGGGGCGGAGAGACCCAGTACTTC
CASSVPRGGGETQYF
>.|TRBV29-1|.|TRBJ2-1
TGCAGCGTAAGAGGGGGGGGGCGCGATGAGCAGTTCTTC
CSVRGGGRDEQFF
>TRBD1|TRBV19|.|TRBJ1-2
TGTGCCAGTAGTATGGGGGGACAGGAGAGCTATGGCTACACCTTC
CASSMGGQESYGYTF
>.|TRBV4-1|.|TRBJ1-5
TGCGCCAGCAGCCAAGAAGTACAGGGAGGCCAGCCCCAGCATTTT
CASSQEVQGGQPQHF
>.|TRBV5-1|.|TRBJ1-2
TGCGCCAGCAGCCGACTAGGGTTGTCGCGGGACTATGGCTACACCTTC
CASSRLGLSRDYGYTF
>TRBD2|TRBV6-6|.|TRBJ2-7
TGTGCCAGCAGTTCTCGTATGGCGGGAGTCAGCGAGCAGTACTTC
CASSSRMAGVSEQYF
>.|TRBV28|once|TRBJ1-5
TGTGCCAGCAGAAGGAACGGGGCTCCTAGCAATCAGCCCCAGCATTTT
CASRRNGAPSNQPQHF
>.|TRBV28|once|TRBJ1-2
TGTGCCAGCAGTCTTCGGGGCTATGGCTACACCTTC
CASSLRGYGYTF
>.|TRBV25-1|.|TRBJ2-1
TGTGCCACCCAAGGGGGGAATGAGCAGTTCTTC
CATQGGNEQFF
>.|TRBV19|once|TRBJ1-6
TGTGCCAGTACCGAGAGCCAGGGCTATAATTCACCCCTCCACTTT
CASTESQGYNSPLHF
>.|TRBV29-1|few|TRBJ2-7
TGCAGCGTCGAGGGGGGGAGCGAGCAGTACTTC
CSVEGGSEQYF